These 22 T cell receptor beta chains came from one sample sequenced in a study of blood T cell repertoires in COVID-19. Generated by immunoSEQ multiplex PCR, the TCRdb table keeps only in-frame clones and is missing some. This sample yields 250,000 to 400,000 clones, of which approximately 87% are seen a single time; 2.5% to 3.5% belongs to the top ten. Sequencing input: peripheral blood. Receptors were obtained from a woman in her twenties or thirties with COVID-19, enrolled during active disease.

This chain links TRBV5-1 with TRBJ1-1; tentatively, D is TRBD1 (6 bases). The V gene lost 2 bases and the J gene lost 6 bases, with 11 bases spanning the gap. Per germline, CDR1 SGHRS and CDR2 YFSETQ. The CDR3 runs 13 residues. The CDR3 sequence is CASSFYEGAEAFF. DNA of the CDR3: TGCGCCAGCAGCTTTTATGAGGGGGCTGAAGCTTTCTTT.

The J gene is TRBJ2-7, the V gene TRBV28, with TRBD2 matching over 7 bases. Germline CDR1 is MDHEN and CDR2 is SYDVKM. The V gene end was trimmed by 1 base and the J gene end by 0 bases; junction bases not matched to a gene: 18. This CDR3 contains 20 residues. CDR3 coding DNA: TGTGCCAGCAGTTTATCTAGGGCGGGGGTTAGGGGAAGTAGCTCCTACGAGCAGTACTTC. Translation: CASSLSRAGVRGSSSYEQYF.

This rearrangement joins TRBV3-1 (or the pseudogene TRBV3-2) to TRBJ2-7; D might be TRBD1 (6 bases). The CDR3 is made up of 12 amino acids. Germline CDR1 is LGHDT and CDR2 is YNNKEL (reference sequence). Trimming shortened V by 3 bases and J by 4 bases, and 7 bases separated the two germline ends. In DNA, the CDR3 is TGTGCCAGCAGCCAGGGGGCTTACGAGCAGTACTTC. It encodes CASSQGAYEQYF.

V usage is TRBV14 and J usage is TRBJ2-7, with 9 bases identical to TRBD2. The germline CDR1 and CDR2 sequences are SGHDN and FVKESK. This CDR3 region has 17 residues. Germline trimming cut 4 bases from V and 2 bases from J; bases unmatched to any gene: 12. The CDR3 nucleotides read TGTGCCAGCAGCCCTAAGGGCCCGGGCGGGAGGGCCTACGAGCAGTACTTC. Translated, it gives CASSPKGPGGRAYEQYF.

This clone has only one observation. J is TRBJ2-7 and V is TRBV2, with 8 bases identical to TRBD1. CDR1 and CDR2 (germline): SNHLY, FYNNEI. This CDR3 has 12 amino acids. The J segment lost 6 bases and the V segment lost 6 bases, leaving 4 bases of the junction unmatched. The CDR3 here is CASSGTGGEQYF. As DNA, the CDR3 is TGTGCCAGCAGCGGAACAGGGGGCGAGCAGTACTTC.

The rearrangement links TRBV3-1 (or the pseudogene TRBV3-2) to TRBJ2-3; 14 nucleotides align to TRBD2. V gave up 0 bases and J gave up 1 base; unmatched junction bases: 0. This CDR3 spans 17 amino acids. Germline-derived CDR1 and CDR2 are LGHDT and YNNKEL (reference sequence). CDR3 in amino acids: CASSQEGLAGGTDTQYF. The CDR3 DNA follows: TGTGCCAGCAGCCAAGAGGGACTAGCGGGAGGCACAGATACGCAGTATTTT.

The J gene is TRBJ1-2, the V gene TRBV28; weak D call: TRBD1 (5 bases). Germline CDR1 reads MDHEN; CDR2 reads SYDVKM. CDR3 length: 14 residues. The V gene lost 5 bases and the J gene lost 4 bases, with 14 bases spanning the gap. CDR3 protein: CASSAAGRVYGYTF. CDR3 DNA sequence: TGTGCCAGCAGTGCCGCAGGGAGGGTCTATGGCTACACCTTC.

In its sample, this clone was seen a few times. The V and J genes are TRBV11-2 and TRBJ1-1; 7 nucleotides align to TRBD1. Germline V gene data show CDR1 as SGHAT and CDR2 as FQNNGV. J gave up 2 bases and V 6 bases, and 9 bases lay outside the gene matches. CDR3 size: 15 residues. DNA of the CDR3: TGTGCCAGCAGTACCCTCGGACAGGTAAACACTGAAGCTTTCTTT. Protein: CASSTLGQVNTEAFF. The full variable domain, with the rest looked up from reference TRBV11-2 and TRBJ1-1, is EAGVAQSPRYKIIEKRQSVAFWCNPISGHATLYWYQQILGQGPKLLIQFQNNGVVDDSQLPKDRFSAERLKGVDSTLKIQPAKLEDSAVYLCASSTLGQVNTEAFFGQGTRLTVV.

CDR3 coding DNA: TGTGCCAGTAGTATAGAGACTCAAGACTACAATGAGCAGTTCTTC. The encoded protein is CASSIETQDYNEQFF. This chain links TRBV19 with TRBJ2-1; D is ambiguous. The length of the CDR3 is 15 residues. Between the trimmed V and J ends, which lost 0 bases and 3 bases, there was a span of 9 bases. The germline V gene has CDR1 LNHDA and CDR2 SQIVND (reference sequence).

J is TRBJ2-1 and V is TRBV27; 8 bases fit TRBD2. This CDR3 comprises 16 residues. The V gene end was trimmed by 2 bases and the J gene end by 4 bases; junction bases not matched to a gene: 7. CDR1 MNHEY and CDR2 SMNVEV come from the germline V gene (reference sequence). This CDR3 is CASSLGLAGPYNEQFF. The CDR3 region has the DNA TGTGCCAGCAGTTTAGGCCTAGCGGGTCCTTACAATGAGCAGTTCTTC.

CDR3 amino acids: CASSPRTSGLYNEQFF. CDR3 nucleotide sequence: TGTGCCAGCAGTCCCCGGACTAGCGGACTCTACAATGAGCAGTTCTTC. The V and J genes are TRBV2 and TRBJ2-1; the match to TRBD2 covers 10 bases. V dropped 5 bases and J dropped 3; count of bases not matched to a gene: 7. Per the germline V gene, CDR1 is SNHLY and CDR2 is FYNNEI. This CDR3 is 16 amino acids long. The variable domain in full, with the rest retrieved from reference TRBV2 and TRBJ2-1, is EPEVTQTPSHQVTQMGQEVILRCVPISNHLYFYWYRQILGQKVEFLVSFYNNEISEKSEIFDDQFSVERPDGSNFTLKIRSTKLEDSAMYFCASSPRTSGLYNEQFFGPGTRLTVL.

This clone has only one observation. Here the CDR3 reads CASSSQLMETQYF. For the CDR3, the DNA is TGTGCCAGCAGTTCTCAGTTAATGGAGACCCAGTACTTC. The chain links TRBV28 to TRBJ2-5; D is undetermined. The CDR3 length is 13 residues. Looked up from germline, CDR1 is MDHEN and CDR2 is SYDVKM. V lost 4 bases, J lost 5 bases, and 11 bases lay in between.

The chain has TRBV19 and TRBJ2-1; no reliable D call. V was shortened by 1 base and J by 5 bases, with 6 bases between the two germline ends. The germline V gene encodes CDR1 LNHDA and CDR2 SQIVND (reference sequence). The CDR3 is 13 amino acids. CDR3 protein: CASSIGRNNEQFF. The CDR3 bases are TGTGCCAGTAGTATAGGGCGGAACAATGAGCAGTTCTTC.

The genes are TRBV3-1 (or the pseudogene TRBV3-2) and TRBJ2-5; D is uncertain. Germline CDR1 reads LGHDT; CDR2 reads YNNKEL (reference sequence). V was trimmed by 1 base and J by 2 bases, leaving 8 bases between them. The CDR3 length is 14 residues. The CDR3 nucleotides are TGTGCCAGCAGCCAAGGCTCCCAGCAAGAGACCCAGTACTTC. Translating gives CASSQGSQQETQYF.

The chain has TRBV5-6 and TRBJ1-6; D gene ambiguous. Germline V lookup: CDR1 SGHDT, CDR2 YYEEEE. Between the trimmed V and J ends, which lost 0 bases and 8 bases, there was a span of 12 bases. This CDR3 contains 15 residues. Here the CDR3 reads CASSLGAGSYSPLHF. In DNA form, the CDR3 reads TGTGCCAGCAGCTTGGGCGCAGGCTCCTATTCACCCCTCCACTTT.

This chain joins TRBV7-3 and TRBJ1-1, with D tentatively TRBD1 (5 bases). The germline CDR1 and CDR2 sequences are SGHTA and FQGTGA. V shed 2 bases and J shed 3 bases, with 13 bases lying between them. The CDR3 is 15 amino acids. CDR3 nucleotides: TGTGCCAGCAGCTTATCCGGTTCGGGGGACACTGAAGCTTTCTTT. Protein product: CASSLSGSGDTEAFF.

In its sample, this clone was seen a few times. This sequence joins TRBV29-1 and TRBJ1-1; TRBD1 agrees at 7 bases. The CDR3 has 14 residues. The V segment lost 3 bases and the J segment 4 bases; nucleotides outside the gene matches: 8. Germline-derived CDR1 and CDR2 are SQVTM and ANQGSEA. The CDR3 here is CSVDKQGIGTEAFF. Here the CDR3 DNA reads TGCAGCGTTGACAAACAGGGGATCGGCACTGAAGCTTTCTTT.

The rearrangement links TRBV5-1 to TRBJ2-7; TRBD2 might be the D (6 bases). The CDR3 extends over 16 amino acids. The V gene lost 4 bases and the J gene lost 2 bases, with 19 bases spanning the gap. Germline V gives CDR1 SGHRS, CDR2 YFSETQ. CDR3 protein: CASSPRGAGQTYEQYF. CDR3 coding DNA: TGCGCCAGCAGCCCACGCGGGGCGGGCCAGACCTACGAGCAGTACTTC.

The chain recombines TRBV6-1 with TRBJ1-4; 10 nucleotides align to TRBD1. Losses at the gene ends were 3 bases for V and 3 bases for J; bases not matched to a gene: 7. The germline CDR1 and CDR2 sequences are MNHNS and SASEGT. The CDR3 sequence is 17 residues long. The CDR3 DNA reads as TGTGCCAGCAGTGAGGACAGGGGGTTAGGGGCTAATGAAAAACTGTTTTTT. Its translation is CASSEDRGLGANEKLFF.

This clone was observed a single time. The chain uses TRBV24-1 and TRBJ2-2; D not certain. The CDR3 covers 15 residues. Germline CDR1 reads KGHDR; CDR2 reads SFDVKD. V dropped 3 bases and J dropped 6 bases, with 13 bases sitting between them. The CDR3 coding sequence is TGTGCCACCAGTGATCCCACCGTGGCCCCCGGGGAGCTGTTTTTT. Residues: CATSDPTVAPGELFF.

The V call is TRBV3-1 (or the pseudogene TRBV3-2), the J call TRBJ2-1; D is unclear. The CDR3 runs 13 residues. The germline V and J ends were trimmed by 2 bases and 7 bases, with 9 bases remaining between them. Germline V gene data show CDR1 as LGHDT and CDR2 as YNNKEL (reference sequence). The DNA of the CDR3 is TGTGCCAGCAGCCAACCCCCGAGGAATGAGCAGTTCTTC. Protein: CASSQPPRNEQFF.

The chain has TRBV5-1 and TRBJ2-1, with D tentatively TRBD2 (5 bases). CDR3 length equals 16 residues. Germline V gives CDR1 SGHRS, CDR2 YFSETQ. Trimming stripped 4 bases from V and 0 bases from J, with 14 bases between. The CDR3 spells CASSLGAVSSYNEQFF. The CDR3 nucleotides are TGCGCCAGCAGCCTGGGAGCGGTGAGCTCCTACAATGAGCAGTTCTTC.